A single sample gave rise to the 30 T cell receptor beta chains below, sequenced in a study of blood T cell repertoires in COVID-19. Some clones are missing from TCRdb's copy, which holds only in-frame ones; the method was immunoSEQ multiplex PCR. The sample has about 200,000 clones; about 80% are singletons. The sample consisted of peripheral blood. These receptor sequences come from a human donor with acute or convalescent COVID-19. The donor label of this sample is uncertain.

This chain joins TRBV19 and TRBJ1-4; 9 nucleotides align to TRBD1. This CDR3 is 16 amino acids long. Germline V CDR1 and CDR2: LNHDA, SQIVND (reference sequence). J lost 2 bases, V lost 3 bases, and 4 bases had no gene match. The CDR3 DNA reads as TGTGCCAGTAGTATGAGACAGGGGGTCACTAATGAAAAACTGTTTTTT. Residues: CASSMRQGVTNEKLFF.

In nucleotides, the CDR3 is TGTGCCAGCACCTCAGGGACTAGCGGGAGGGATGAGCAGTTCTTC. Translated: CASTSGTSGRDEQFF. The J gene is TRBJ2-1, the V gene TRBV7-2; 16 bases agree with TRBD2. J was trimmed by 8 bases and V by 7 bases; bases with no gene match: 5. The V gene's germline CDR1 is SGHTA and CDR2 FQGNSA. The CDR3 loop spans 15 amino acids.

The chain is built from TRBV19 and TRBJ1-1; 12 bases map to TRBD1. The junction had 10 bases not matched to a gene; V was cut back by 6 bases and J by 5 bases. This CDR3 is 16 amino acids long. Germline CDR1 LNHDA, CDR2 SQIVND (reference sequence). The CDR3 spells CASRRWDRGRLTEAFF. CDR3 coding DNA: TGTGCCAGTAGGAGGTGGGACAGGGGGCGACTAACTGAAGCTTTCTTT.

This chain uses TRBV2 with TRBJ1-5, with TRBD1 matching over 9 bases. Germline CDR1 is SNHLY and CDR2 is FYNNEI. The CDR3 sequence is 15 residues long. After removal of 6 bases from V and 2 bases from J, the junction contained 5 bases not matched to a gene. The CDR3 DNA sequence: TGTGCCAGCAGGGGAAGGACAGGGGGCAATCAGCCCCAGCATTTT. This translates into CASRGRTGGNQPQHF.

This clone was seen once. The V gene is TRBV10-2, the J gene TRBJ1-4; TRBD1 matches 7 bases. The junction had 8 bases not matched to a gene; V was cut back by 7 bases and J by 6 bases. Germline V gene lookup returns CDR1 WSHSY and CDR2 SAAADI. The CDR3 extends over 14 amino acids. CDR3 in DNA: TGCGCCAGCAAATTGAGCAGGGGGGATGAAAAACTGTTTTTT. It translates to CASKLSRGDEKLFF.

In its sample, this clone was seen once. The chain recombines TRBV5-1 with TRBJ2-7; 9 nucleotides align to TRBD2. V shed 4 bases, J shed 2 bases, and the junction held 13 bases outside the gene matches. The CDR3 sequence is 17 residues long. CDR1 and CDR2 from the germline V gene are SGHRS and YFSETQ. The CDR3 sequence: CASSPLRTSGPTYEQYF. The CDR3 region has the DNA TGCGCCAGCAGCCCTCTAAGAACTAGCGGGCCTACCTACGAGCAGTACTTC.

V gene TRBV18 combines with J gene TRBJ1-3; 7 positions agree with TRBD1. V was clipped by 0 bases and J by 16 bases; unmatched bases: 9. CDR1 is KGHSH and CDR2 is LQKENI in the germline V gene. The CDR3 has 13 residues. CDR3 DNA sequence: TGTGCCAGCTCACCACCGACAGGGCTTCAACCGTATTTT. This translates into CASSPPTGLQPYF.

This chain links TRBV5-1 with TRBJ1-1; 9 nucleotides agree with TRBD1. The germline V gene encodes CDR1 SGHRS and CDR2 YFSETQ. The CDR3 covers 17 residues. V was clipped by 4 bases and J by 6 bases; unmatched bases: 16. The CDR3 DNA sequence: TGCGCCAGCAGCCGCTTAATGGGACAGGGCGCCGGATCTGAAGCTTTCTTT. It codes for CASSRLMGQGAGSEAFF. Complete variable domain (other parts from reference TRBV5-1 and TRBJ1-1): KAGVTQTPRYLIKTRGQQVTLSCSPISGHRSVSWYQQTPGQGLQFLFEYFSETQRNKGNFPGRFSGRQFSNSRSEMNVSTLELGDSALYLCASSRLMGQGAGSEAFFGQGTRLTVV.

This clone was observed a handful of times. V usage is TRBV15 and J usage is TRBJ1-2; D is possibly TRBD1 (5 bases). The CDR3 loop spans 14 amino acids. V lost 0 bases to trimming and J lost 5 bases, with 10 bases between them. Germline loops: CDR1 LNHNV, CDR2 YYDKDF (reference sequence). CDR3 residues: CATSRDPQGYGYTF. The CDR3 DNA reads TGTGCCACCAGCAGAGATCCCCAGGGATATGGCTACACCTTC.

This CDR3 reads CSVDPGETNGYTF. CDR3 DNA sequence: TGCAGCGTAGATCCAGGGGAAACGAATGGCTACACCTTC. V and J are TRBV29-1 and TRBJ1-2; perhaps TRBD1 as D (6 bases). The CDR3 is made up of 13 amino acids. CDR1 is SQVTM and CDR2 is ANQGSEA in the germline V gene. Trimming took off 6 bases at V and 6 bases at J, with 17 bases between the two ends.

The chain links TRBV5-1 to TRBJ2-3; 10 nucleotides match TRBD2. CDR1 SGHRS and CDR2 YFSETQ come from the germline V gene. The length of the CDR3 is 15 residues. V gave up 4 bases and J gave up 4 bases; unmatched junction bases: 6. CDR3 protein: CASSPLAGLADTQYF. The CDR3 DNA is TGCGCCAGCAGCCCACTAGCGGGATTGGCAGATACGCAGTATTTT.

The chain employs TRBV5-4 and TRBJ2-7; a possible D gene is TRBD2 (6 bases). This CDR3 spans 13 amino acids. The V end lost 0 bases, the J end lost 5 bases, and 9 bases lay between the germline ends. Germline V lookup: CDR1 SGHNT, CDR2 YYREEE (reference sequence). In nucleotides, the CDR3 is TGTGCCAGCAGCTTGGGACTAGTTGACGAGCAGTACTTC. Protein: CASSLGLVDEQYF.

The table lists this clone with a count of one. This rearrangement joins TRBV5-1 to TRBJ2-2; 9 bases map to TRBD2. Germline CDR1 is SGHRS and CDR2 is YFSETQ. The CDR3 has 14 amino acids. The V gene end was trimmed by 0 bases and the J gene end by 9 bases; junction bases not matched to a gene: 3. Written as DNA, the CDR3 is TGCGCCAGCAGCTTGGACCTAGCGGGGAGGGAGCTGTTTTTT. Its protein product is CASSLDLAGRELFF.

The V and J genes are TRBV9 and TRBJ1-1; D is unresolved. Germline assignment: CDR1 SGDLS and CDR2 YYNGEE. V lost 4 bases, J lost 0 bases, and 13 bases lay in between. The CDR3 length is 15 residues. The CDR3 is CASSPSLALNTEAFF. CDR3 nucleotide sequence: TGTGCCAGCAGCCCTAGTTTGGCCTTGAACACTGAAGCTTTCTTT.

This clone was observed once. The chain links TRBV5-1 to TRBJ2-6; the D gene is possibly TRBD1 (6 bases). The CDR3 has 16 amino acids. V lost 5 bases and J lost 4, with 16 bases in between. Germline V gene data show CDR1 as SGHRS and CDR2 as YFSETQ. The CDR3 loop is CASSPGARGGANVLTF. CDR3 DNA sequence: TGCGCCAGCAGTCCAGGGGCGCGAGGGGGGGCCAACGTCCTGACTTTC.

This chain connects TRBV24-1 to TRBJ2-5, with D possibly being TRBD1 (6 bases). Germline assignment: CDR1 KGHDR and CDR2 SFDVKD. This CDR3 is 14 amino acids long. V lost 7 bases and J lost 9, with 20 bases in between. The DNA for the CDR3 is TGTGCCACCAGCCTTTCCGCAGGGGATCCAGCCCAGTACTTC. Amino acid sequence: CATSLSAGDPAQYF.

The chain links TRBV21-1 to TRBJ1-5. TRBV21-1 is assigned pseudogene status. CDR3 length equals 16 residues. The CDR3 coding sequence is TGTGCCAGCAGCAAAGATGAGAACCCTAGCAATCAGCCCCAGCATTTT. This encodes CASSKDENPSNQPQHF.

The genes are TRBV2 and TRBJ2-6; 8 positions agree with TRBD1. Per the germline V gene, CDR1 is SNHLY and CDR2 is FYNNEI. The trim removed 7 bases at V and 4 bases at J, leaving 6 bases unmatched. This CDR3 comprises 15 residues. CDR3 amino acids: CASTIQGVGANVLTF. CDR3 sequence (DNA): TGTGCCAGCACCATACAGGGGGTCGGGGCCAACGTCCTGACTTTC.

The gene calls are TRBV19 and TRBJ1-6; 7 bases fit TRBD1. The CDR3 runs to 14 residues. J lost 4 bases, V lost 7 bases, and 4 bases had no gene match. Germline CDR1 LNHDA, CDR2 SQIVND (reference sequence). The CDR3 loop reads CASTTTGYNSPLHF. CDR3 in DNA: TGTGCCAGTACCACGACAGGGTATAATTCACCCCTCCACTTT.

The gene calls are TRBV7-8 and TRBJ1-3; possibly TRBD1 for D (5 bases). Per the germline V gene, CDR1 is SGHVS and CDR2 is FQNEAQ. Trimming removed 5 bases from V and 2 bases from J, with 13 bases in between. This CDR3 contains 15 residues. The CDR3 is CASSIDSIPGNTIYF. The CDR3, as DNA: TGTGCCAGCAGCATCGACAGCATACCTGGAAACACCATATATTTT.

The rearrangement joins TRBV9 to TRBJ1-2; 7 nucleotides align to TRBD1. The germline V gene has CDR1 SGDLS and CDR2 YYNGEE. The CDR3 totals 17 residues. V was pared by 3 bases and J by 2 bases, with 13 bases of the junction left unmatched. In DNA form, the CDR3 reads TGTGCCAGCAGCGCCACCAGGACAGGTTACCCGAACTATGGCTACACCTTC. It codes for CASSATRTGYPNYGYTF.

This chain joins TRBV4-3 and TRBJ1-1, with TRBD1 identical over 9 bases. This CDR3 spans 13 amino acids. Germline V gene data show CDR1 as LGHNA and CDR2 as YSLEER. Trimming cost V 5 bases and J 5 bases; bases outside gene matches: 3. CDR3 protein: CASSLDRGTEAFF. The DNA for the CDR3 is TGCGCCAGCAGCTTGGACAGGGGAACTGAAGCTTTCTTT.

This clone was seen ten or more times. The gene calls are TRBV19 and TRBJ2-3; 11 bases align to TRBD2. After removal of 1 base from V and 4 bases from J, the junction contained 7 bases not matched to a gene. The CDR3 covers 17 residues. Germline values: CDR1 LNHDA, CDR2 SQIVND (reference sequence). The chain's CDR3 is CASSIGSGRANADTQYF. The CDR3 DNA reads as TGTGCCAGTAGTATAGGTAGCGGGAGGGCCAACGCAGATACGCAGTATTTT.

Remarks on this clone: The same CDR3 also results from other DNA sequences found in this sample. This chain links TRBV9 with TRBJ1-2, with TRBD1 matching over 9 bases. The V segment lost 0 bases and the J segment 3 bases; nucleotides outside the gene matches: 0. Per the germline V gene, CDR1 is SGDLS and CDR2 is YYNGEE. The CDR3 sequence is 14 residues long. The CDR3 protein is CASSVGQGDYGYTF. The CDR3 nucleotides read TGTGCCAGCAGCGTAGGACAGGGGGACTATGGCTACACCTTC.

The V call is TRBV5-8, the J call TRBJ2-7; 7 bases fit TRBD2. This CDR3 comprises 14 residues. Trimming cost V 0 bases and J 3 bases; bases outside gene matches: 3. Per the germline V gene, CDR1 is SGHTS and CDR2 is YDEGEE. CDR3 sequence: CASSLGSSGYEQYF. The CDR3 DNA follows: TGTGCCAGCAGCTTGGGTTCTAGCGGCTACGAGCAGTACTTC.

The V and J genes are TRBV29-1 and TRBJ1-1; 9 bases match TRBD1. The length of the CDR3 is 12 residues. V shed 7 bases, J shed 3 bases, and the junction held 3 bases outside the gene matches. Germline V lookup: CDR1 SQVTM, CDR2 ANQGSEA. CDR3 residues: CSAGDRDTEAFF. In DNA, the CDR3 is TGCAGCGCAGGGGACAGGGACACTGAAGCTTTCTTT. The full variable domain, with the rest looked up from reference TRBV29-1 and TRBJ1-1, is SAVISQKPSRDICQRGTSLTIQCQVDSQVTMMFWYRQQPGQSLTLIATANQGSEATYESGFVIDKFPISRPNLTFSTLTVSNMSPEDSSIYLCSAGDRDTEAFFGQGTRLTVV.

The chain has TRBV29-1 and TRBJ1-2, with D possibly being TRBD1 (5 bases). Trimming stripped 7 bases from V and 2 bases from J, with 11 bases between. The CDR3 has 12 amino acids. Germline V gene data show CDR1 as SQVTM and CDR2 as ANQGSEA. CDR3: CSGGEANYGYTF. The DNA for the CDR3 is TGCAGCGGAGGGGAGGCGAACTATGGCTACACCTTC.

This chain links TRBV5-4 with TRBJ2-7; 9 nucleotides agree with TRBD2. From germline, CDR1 is SGHNT and CDR2 YYREEE (reference sequence). The V gene end was trimmed by 2 bases and the J gene end by 6 bases; junction bases not matched to a gene: 3. There are 13 residues in the CDR3. The CDR3 sequence: CASSFDSGGEQYF. DNA of the CDR3: TGTGCCAGCAGCTTCGATAGCGGGGGCGAGCAGTACTTC.

The chain couples TRBV28 to TRBJ1-2, with 8 bases that match TRBD1. Unmatched junction bases numbered 13, after V lost 7 bases and J lost 9 bases. Germline CDR1 is MDHEN and CDR2 is SYDVKM. The CDR3 has 14 amino acids. The CDR3 here is CASNIGQGVRSYTF. Written as DNA, the CDR3 is TGTGCCAGCAACATCGGACAGGGAGTTAGGAGCTACACCTTC.

The J gene is TRBJ1-3, the V gene TRBV7-6, with D uncertain. V gave up 5 bases and J gave up 2 bases, with 10 bases separating them. This CDR3 comprises 14 residues. Germline values: CDR1 SGHVS, CDR2 FNYEAQ. The CDR3 DNA is TGTGCCAGCAGCCCTACCGGGACTGGAAACACCATATATTTT. Protein product: CASSPTGTGNTIYF.